This T cell receptor (beta chain) came from a study of shared clonotypes between healthy human individuals. CDR3 length: 16 residues. Germline CDR1 MNHEY, CDR2 SMNVEV (reference sequence). V was pared by 1 base and J by 1 base, with 11 bases between. Profiling relied on immunoSEQ multiplex PCR, and the TCRdb table lists in-frame clones only, not all of them. The data hold about 2 million clones, with approximately 95% observed a single time. The naive CD8 population came from CD45RO-negative cells selected for CCR7, without terminally differentiated effector memory CD45RA+ cells. The sequence was obtained from a man between 18 and 35 years old in good health. The V gene is TRBV27, the J gene TRBJ2-1; D unresolved. Sequencing was carried out using naive CD8+ T cells sorted from blood. This chain's CDR3 is CASSLYETDSYNEQFF. The CDR3 bases are TGTGCCAGCAGTTTATATGAGACGGATTCCTACAATGAGCAGTTCTTC.